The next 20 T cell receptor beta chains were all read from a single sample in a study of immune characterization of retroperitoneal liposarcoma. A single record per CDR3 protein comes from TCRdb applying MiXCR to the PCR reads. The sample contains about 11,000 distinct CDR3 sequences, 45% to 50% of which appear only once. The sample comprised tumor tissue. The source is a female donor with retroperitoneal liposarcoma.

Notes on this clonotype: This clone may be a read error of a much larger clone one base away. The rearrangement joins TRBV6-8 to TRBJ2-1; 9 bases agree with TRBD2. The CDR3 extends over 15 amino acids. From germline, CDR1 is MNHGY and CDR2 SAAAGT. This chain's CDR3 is CASSSLAGNQETQVF. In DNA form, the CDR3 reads TGTGCCAGCAGTTCGCTAGCGGGGAACCAAGAGACCCAGGTCTTC.

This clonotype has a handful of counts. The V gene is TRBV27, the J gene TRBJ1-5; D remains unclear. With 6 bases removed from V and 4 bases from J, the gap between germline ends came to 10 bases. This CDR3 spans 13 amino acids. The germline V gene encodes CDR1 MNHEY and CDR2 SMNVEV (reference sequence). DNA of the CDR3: TGTGCCAGCAGCCGGATCGGGAATCAGCCCCAGCATTTT. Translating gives CASSRIGNQPQHF.

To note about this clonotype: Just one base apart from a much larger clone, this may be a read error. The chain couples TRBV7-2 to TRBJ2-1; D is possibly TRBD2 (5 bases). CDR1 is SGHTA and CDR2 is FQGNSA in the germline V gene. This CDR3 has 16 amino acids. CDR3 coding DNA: TGTGCCAGCCGCTTAGAGAGCGTAGTGGTCTGGGAGACCCAGTTCTTC. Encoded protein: CASRLESVVVWETQFF.

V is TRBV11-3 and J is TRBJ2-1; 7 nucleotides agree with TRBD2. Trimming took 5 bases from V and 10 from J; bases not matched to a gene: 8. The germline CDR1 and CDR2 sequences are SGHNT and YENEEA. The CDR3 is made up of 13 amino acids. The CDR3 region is CASSAGIGREQFF. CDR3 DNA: TGTGCCAGCAGCGCCGGGATCGGGAGGGAGCAGTTCTTC. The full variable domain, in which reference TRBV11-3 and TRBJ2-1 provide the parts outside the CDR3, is EAGVVQSPRYKIIEKKQPVAFWCNPISGHNTLYWYLQNLGQGPELLIRYENEEAVDDSQLPKDRFSAERLKGVDSTLKIQPAELGDSAVYLCASSAGIGREQFFGPGTRLTVL.

The CDR3 here is CASSEKWSGNTIYF. CDR3 bases: TGTGCCAGCAGTGAAAAGTGGTCTGGAAACACCATATATTTT. The chain carries TRBV6-5 and TRBJ1-3; D not certain. CDR1 MNHEY and CDR2 SVGAGI come from the germline V gene. The CDR3 loop spans 14 amino acids. With 5 bases removed from V and 1 base from J, the gap between germline ends came to 9 bases.

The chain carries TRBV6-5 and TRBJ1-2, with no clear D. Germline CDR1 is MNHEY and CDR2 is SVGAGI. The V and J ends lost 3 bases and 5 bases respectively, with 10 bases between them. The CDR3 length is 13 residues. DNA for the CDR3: TGTGCCAGCAGTTATTTAAGAGGTTATGGCTACACCTTC. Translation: CASSYLRGYGYTF.

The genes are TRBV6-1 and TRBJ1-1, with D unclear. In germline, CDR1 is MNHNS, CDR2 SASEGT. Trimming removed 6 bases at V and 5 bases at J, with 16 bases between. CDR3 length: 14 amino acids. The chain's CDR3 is CASRKMGGKTEAFF. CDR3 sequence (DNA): TGTGCCAGCAGAAAAATGGGAGGGAAGACTGAAGCTTTCTTT.

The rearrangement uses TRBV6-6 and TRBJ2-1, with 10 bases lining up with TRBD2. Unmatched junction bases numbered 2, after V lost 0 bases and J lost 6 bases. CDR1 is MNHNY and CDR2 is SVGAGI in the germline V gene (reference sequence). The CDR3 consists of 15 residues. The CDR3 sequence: CASSYSRTSGNEQFF. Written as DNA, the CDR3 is TGTGCCAGCAGTTACTCTAGGACTAGCGGCAATGAGCAGTTCTTC.

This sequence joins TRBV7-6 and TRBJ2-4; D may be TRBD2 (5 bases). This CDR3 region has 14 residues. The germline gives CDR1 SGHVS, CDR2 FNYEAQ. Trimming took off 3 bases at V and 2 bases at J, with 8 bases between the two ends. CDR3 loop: CASSFAGSKNIQYF. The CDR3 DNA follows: TGTGCCAGCAGCTTCGCGGGTTCCAAAAACATTCAGTACTTC.

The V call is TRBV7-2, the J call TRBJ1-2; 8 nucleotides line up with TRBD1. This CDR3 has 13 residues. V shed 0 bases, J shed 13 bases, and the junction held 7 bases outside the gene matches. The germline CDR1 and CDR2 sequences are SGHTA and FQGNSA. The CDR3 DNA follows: TGTGCCAGCAGCTTAGCATTCCGGGACAGGAGCACCTTC. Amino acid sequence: CASSLAFRDRSTF.

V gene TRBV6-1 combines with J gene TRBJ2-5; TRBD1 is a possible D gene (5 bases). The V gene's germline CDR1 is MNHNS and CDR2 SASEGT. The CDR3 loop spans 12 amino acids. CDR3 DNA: TGTGTCTCTGGGCCAGGGCAAGAGACCCAGTACTTC. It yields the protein CVSGPGQETQYF.

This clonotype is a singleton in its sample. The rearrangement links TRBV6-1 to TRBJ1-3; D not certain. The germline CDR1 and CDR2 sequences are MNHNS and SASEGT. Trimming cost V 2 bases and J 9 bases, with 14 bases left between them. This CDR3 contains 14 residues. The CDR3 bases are TGTGCCAGCAGTGAATGGAGGCAGAGCGCCACCATATATTTT. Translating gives CASSEWRQSATIYF.

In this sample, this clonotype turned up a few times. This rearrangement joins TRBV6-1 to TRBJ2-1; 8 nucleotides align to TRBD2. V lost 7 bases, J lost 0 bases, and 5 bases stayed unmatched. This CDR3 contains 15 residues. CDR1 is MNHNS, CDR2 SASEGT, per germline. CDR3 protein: CASTTAGVSYNEQFF. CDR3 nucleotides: TGTGCCAGCACCACAGCGGGAGTCTCCTACAATGAGCAGTTCTTC.

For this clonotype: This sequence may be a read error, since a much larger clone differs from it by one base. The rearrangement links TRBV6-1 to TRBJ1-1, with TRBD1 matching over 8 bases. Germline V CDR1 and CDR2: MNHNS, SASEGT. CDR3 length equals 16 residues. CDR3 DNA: TGTACCAGCAGTGAAAGGGGGACAGGTGGAAGGGCTGAAGCTTTCTTT. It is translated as CTSSERGTGGRAEAFF.

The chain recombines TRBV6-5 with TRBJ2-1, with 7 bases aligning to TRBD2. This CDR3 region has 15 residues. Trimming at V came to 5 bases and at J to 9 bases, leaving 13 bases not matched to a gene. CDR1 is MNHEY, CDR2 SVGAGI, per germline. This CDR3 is CASSVAAGEGIEQFF. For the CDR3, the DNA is TGTGCCAGCAGTGTTGCGGCGGGGGAAGGTATTGAGCAGTTCTTC.

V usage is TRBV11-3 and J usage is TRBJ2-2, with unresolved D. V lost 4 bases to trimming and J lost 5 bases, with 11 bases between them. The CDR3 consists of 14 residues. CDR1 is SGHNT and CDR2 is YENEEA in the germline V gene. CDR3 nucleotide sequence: TGTGCCAGCAGCTCGGGCAGATCTACCGGGGAGCTGTTTTTT. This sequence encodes CASSSGRSTGELFF.

This chain's CDR3 is CASSARRNTEAFF. CDR3 sequence (DNA): TGTGCCAGCAGTGCTAGACGGAACACTGAAGCTTTCTTT. The chain couples TRBV6-1 to TRBJ1-1; D gene unclear. Trimming removed 4 bases from V and 1 base from J, with 7 bases in between. CDR3 length: 13 residues. Germline V gene sequence: CDR1 MNHNS, CDR2 SASEGT.

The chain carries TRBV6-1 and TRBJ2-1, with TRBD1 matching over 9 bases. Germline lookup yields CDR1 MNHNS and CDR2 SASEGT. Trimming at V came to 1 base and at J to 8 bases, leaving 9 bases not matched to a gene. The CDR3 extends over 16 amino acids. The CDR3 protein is CASSEDETGGGDEQFF. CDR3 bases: TGTGCCAGCAGTGAAGATGAGACAGGGGGAGGGGATGAGCAGTTCTTC.

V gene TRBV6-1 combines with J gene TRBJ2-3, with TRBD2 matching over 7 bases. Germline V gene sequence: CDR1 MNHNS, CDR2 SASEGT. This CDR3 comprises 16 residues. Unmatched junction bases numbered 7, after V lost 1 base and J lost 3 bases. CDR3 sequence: CASSEGWAGVTDTQYF. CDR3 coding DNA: TGTGCCAGCAGTGAAGGTTGGGCGGGAGTGACAGATACGCAGTATTTT.

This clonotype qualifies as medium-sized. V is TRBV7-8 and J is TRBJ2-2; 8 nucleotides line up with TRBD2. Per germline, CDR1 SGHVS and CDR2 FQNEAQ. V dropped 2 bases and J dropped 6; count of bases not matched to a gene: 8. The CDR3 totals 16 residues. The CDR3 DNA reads TGTGCCAGCAGCTTATTTACGGGAGGGGGGCCCGGGGAGCTGTTTTTT. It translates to CASSLFTGGGPGELFF.